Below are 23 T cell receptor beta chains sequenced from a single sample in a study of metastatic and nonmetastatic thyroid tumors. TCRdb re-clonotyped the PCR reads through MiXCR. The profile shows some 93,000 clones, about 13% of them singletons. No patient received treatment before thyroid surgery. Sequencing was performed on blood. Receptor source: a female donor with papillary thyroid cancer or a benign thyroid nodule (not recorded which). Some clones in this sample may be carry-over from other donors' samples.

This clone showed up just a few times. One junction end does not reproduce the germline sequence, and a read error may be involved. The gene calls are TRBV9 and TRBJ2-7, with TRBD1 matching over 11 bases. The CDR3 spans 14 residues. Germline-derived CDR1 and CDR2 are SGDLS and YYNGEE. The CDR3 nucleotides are TGTGCCAGCAGCATTGGACAGGGGGCTTCCGAGCGGTACTTC. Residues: CASSIGQGASERYF. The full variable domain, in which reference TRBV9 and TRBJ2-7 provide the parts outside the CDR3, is DSGVTQTPKHLITATGQRVTLRCSPRSGDLSVYWYQQSLDQGLQFLIQYYNGEERAKGNILERFSAQQFPDLHSELNLSSLELGDSALYFCASSIGQGASERYFGPGTRLTVT.

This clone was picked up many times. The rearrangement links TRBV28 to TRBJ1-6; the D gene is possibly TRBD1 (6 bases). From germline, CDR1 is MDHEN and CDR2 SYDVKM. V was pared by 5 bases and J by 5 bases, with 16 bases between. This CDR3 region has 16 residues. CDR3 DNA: TGTGCCAGCAGTGGCGCACAGGGTTTGAATAATTCACCCCTCCACTTT. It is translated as CASSGAQGLNNSPLHF.

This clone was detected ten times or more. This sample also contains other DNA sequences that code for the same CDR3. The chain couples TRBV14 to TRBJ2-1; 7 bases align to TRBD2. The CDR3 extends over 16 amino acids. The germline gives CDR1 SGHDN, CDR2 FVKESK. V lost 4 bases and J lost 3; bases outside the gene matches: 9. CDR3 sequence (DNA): TGTGCCAGCAGCCCCCGGGGCGGGGGAGGCTACAATGAGCAGTTCTTC. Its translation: CASSPRGGGGYNEQFF.

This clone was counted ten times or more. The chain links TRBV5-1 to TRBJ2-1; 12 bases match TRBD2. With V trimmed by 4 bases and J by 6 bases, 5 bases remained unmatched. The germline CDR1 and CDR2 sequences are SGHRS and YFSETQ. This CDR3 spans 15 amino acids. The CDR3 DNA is TGCGCCAGCAGCCCGGGACTAGCGGGCTCCAATGAGCAGTTCTTC. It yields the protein CASSPGLAGSNEQFF.

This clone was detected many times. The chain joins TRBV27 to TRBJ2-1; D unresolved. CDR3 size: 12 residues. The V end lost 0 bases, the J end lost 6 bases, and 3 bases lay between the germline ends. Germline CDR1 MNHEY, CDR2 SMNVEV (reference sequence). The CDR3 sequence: CASSLSGNEQFF. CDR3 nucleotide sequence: TGTGCCAGCAGTTTATCGGGCAATGAGCAGTTCTTC.

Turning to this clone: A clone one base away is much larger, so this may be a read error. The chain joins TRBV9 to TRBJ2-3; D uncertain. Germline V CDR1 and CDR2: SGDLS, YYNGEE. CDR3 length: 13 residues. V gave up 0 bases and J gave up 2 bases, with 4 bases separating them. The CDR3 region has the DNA TGTGCCAGCAGCGTAGCCGTCACAGATACGCAGTATTTT. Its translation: CASSVAVTDTQYF.

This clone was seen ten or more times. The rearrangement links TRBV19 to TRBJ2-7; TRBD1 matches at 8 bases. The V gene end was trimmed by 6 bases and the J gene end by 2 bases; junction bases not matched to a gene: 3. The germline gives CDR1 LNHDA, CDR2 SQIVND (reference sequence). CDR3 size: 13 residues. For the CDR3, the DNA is TGTGCCAGTAGCCCGACAGGGGCCTACGAGCAGTACTTC. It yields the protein CASSPTGAYEQYF.

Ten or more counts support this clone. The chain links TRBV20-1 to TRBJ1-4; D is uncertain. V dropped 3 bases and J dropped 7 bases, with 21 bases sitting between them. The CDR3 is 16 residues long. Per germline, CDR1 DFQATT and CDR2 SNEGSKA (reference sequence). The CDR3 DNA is TGCAGTGCTAGCCCCCATTTTACCCTTGCTGGTGAAAAACTGTTTTTT. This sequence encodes CSASPHFTLAGEKLFF.

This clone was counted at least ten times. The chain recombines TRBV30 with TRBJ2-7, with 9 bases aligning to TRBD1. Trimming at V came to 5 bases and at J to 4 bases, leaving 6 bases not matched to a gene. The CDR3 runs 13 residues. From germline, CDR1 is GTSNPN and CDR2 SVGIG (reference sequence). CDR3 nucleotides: TGTGCCTGGGGGAGACAGGGGGTATACGAGCAGTACTTC. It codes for CAWGRQGVYEQYF.

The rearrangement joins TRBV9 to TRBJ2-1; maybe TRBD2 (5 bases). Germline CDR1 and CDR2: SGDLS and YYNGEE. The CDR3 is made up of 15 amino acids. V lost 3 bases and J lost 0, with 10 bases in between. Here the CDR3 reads CASSGTGVSYNEQFF. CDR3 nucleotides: TGTGCCAGCAGCGGGACTGGGGTCTCCTACAATGAGCAGTTCTTC.

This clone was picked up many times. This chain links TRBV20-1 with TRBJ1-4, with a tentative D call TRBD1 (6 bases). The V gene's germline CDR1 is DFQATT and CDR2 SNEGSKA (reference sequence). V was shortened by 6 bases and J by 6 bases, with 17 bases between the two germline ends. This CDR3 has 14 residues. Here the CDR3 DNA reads TGCAGTGCCAGAAACAGGGCGGGATATGAAAAACTGTTTTTT. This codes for CSARNRAGYEKLFF.

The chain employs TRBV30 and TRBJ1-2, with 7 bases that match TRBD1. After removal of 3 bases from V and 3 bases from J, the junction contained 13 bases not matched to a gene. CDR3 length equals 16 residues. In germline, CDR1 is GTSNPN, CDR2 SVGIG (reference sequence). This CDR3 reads CAWSRDSGLGYYGYTF. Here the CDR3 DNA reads TGTGCCTGGAGCCGGGACAGTGGGCTCGGCTACTATGGCTACACCTTC.

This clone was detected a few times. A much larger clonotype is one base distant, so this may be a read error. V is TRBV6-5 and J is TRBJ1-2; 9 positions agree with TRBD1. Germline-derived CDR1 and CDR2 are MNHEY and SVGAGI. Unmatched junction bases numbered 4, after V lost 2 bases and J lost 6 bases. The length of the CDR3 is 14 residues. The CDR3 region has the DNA TGTGCCAGCAGTTACGGACAGGGGTGTAATGGCTACACCTTC. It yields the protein CASSYGQGCNGYTF.

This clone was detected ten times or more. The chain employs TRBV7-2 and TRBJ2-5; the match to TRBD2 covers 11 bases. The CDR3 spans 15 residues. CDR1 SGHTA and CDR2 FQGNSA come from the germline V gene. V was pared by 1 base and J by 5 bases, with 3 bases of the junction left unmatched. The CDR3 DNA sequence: TGTGCCAGCAGCTTAGTACTAGCGGGAGTGGAGACCCAGTACTTC. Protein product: CASSLVLAGVETQYF.

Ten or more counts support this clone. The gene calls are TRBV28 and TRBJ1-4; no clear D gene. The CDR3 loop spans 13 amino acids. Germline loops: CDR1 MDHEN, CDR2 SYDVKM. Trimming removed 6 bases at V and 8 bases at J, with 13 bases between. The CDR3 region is CASRQGLREKLFF. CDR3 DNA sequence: TGTGCCAGCAGACAAGGGTTAAGGGAAAAACTGTTTTTT.

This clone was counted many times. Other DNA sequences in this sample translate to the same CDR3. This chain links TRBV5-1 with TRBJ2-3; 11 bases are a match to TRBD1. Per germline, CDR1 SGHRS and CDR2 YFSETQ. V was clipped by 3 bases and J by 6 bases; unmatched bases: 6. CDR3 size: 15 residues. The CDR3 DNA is TGCGCCAGCAGCTCCGGACAGGGGGCGGGTGATACGCAGTATTTT. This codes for CASSSGQGAGDTQYF.

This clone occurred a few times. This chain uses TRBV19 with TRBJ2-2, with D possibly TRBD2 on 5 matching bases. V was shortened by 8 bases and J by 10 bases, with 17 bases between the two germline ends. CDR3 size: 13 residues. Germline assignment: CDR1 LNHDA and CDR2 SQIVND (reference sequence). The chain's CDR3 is CASGPGLPAELFF. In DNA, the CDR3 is TGTGCCAGTGGTCCTGGACTCCCCGCGGAGCTGTTTTTT. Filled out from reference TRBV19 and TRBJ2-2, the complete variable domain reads DGGITQSPKYLFRKEGQNVTLSCEQNLNHDAMYWYRQDPGQGLRLIYYSQIVNDFQKGDIAEGYSVSREKKESFPLTVTSAQKNPTAFYLCASGPGLPAELFFGEGSRLTVL.

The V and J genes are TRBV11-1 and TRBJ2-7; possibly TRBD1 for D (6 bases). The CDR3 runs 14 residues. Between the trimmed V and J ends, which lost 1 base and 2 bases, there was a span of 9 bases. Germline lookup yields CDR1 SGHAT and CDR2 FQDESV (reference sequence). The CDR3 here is CASSLVGHPYEQYF. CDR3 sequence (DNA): TGTGCCAGCAGCTTAGTGGGACATCCCTACGAGCAGTACTTC. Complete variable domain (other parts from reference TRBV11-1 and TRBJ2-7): EAEVAQSPRYKITEKSQAVAFWCDPISGHATLYWYRQILGQGPELLVQFQDESVVDDSQLPKDRFSAERLKGVDSTLKIQPAELGDSAMYLCASSLVGHPYEQYFGPGTRLTVT.

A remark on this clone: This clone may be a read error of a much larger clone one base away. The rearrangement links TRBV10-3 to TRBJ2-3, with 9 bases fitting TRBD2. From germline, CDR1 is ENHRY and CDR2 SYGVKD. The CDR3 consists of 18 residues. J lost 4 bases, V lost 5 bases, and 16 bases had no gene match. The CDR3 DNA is TGTGCCATCAGTCCCACTGGGTCTGCGGGAGGGCCACCAGATACGCAGTATTTT. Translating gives CAISPTGSAGGPPDTQYF.

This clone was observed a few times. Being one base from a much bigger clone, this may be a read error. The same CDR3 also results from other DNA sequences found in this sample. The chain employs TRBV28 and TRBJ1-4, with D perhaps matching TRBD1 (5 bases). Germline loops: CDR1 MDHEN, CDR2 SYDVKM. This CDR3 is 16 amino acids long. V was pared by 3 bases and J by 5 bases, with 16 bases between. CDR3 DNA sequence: TGTGCCAGCAGTTTTGGAACAGGCCTGCCAAATGAAAAACTGTTTTTT. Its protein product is CASSFGTGLPNEKLFF.

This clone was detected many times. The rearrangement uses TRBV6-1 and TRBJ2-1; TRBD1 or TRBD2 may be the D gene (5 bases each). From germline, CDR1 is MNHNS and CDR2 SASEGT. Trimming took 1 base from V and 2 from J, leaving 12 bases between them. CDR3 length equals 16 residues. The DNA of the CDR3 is TGTGCCAGCAGTGAAGTAGGAAGGGACCCCTACAATGAGCAGTTCTTC. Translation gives CASSEVGRDPYNEQFF.

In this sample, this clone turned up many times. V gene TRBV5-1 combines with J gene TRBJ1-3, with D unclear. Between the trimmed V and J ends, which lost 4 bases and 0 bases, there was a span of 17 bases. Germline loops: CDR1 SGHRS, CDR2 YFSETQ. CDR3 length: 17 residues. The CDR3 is CASSLGPTTRSGNTIYF. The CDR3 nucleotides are TGCGCCAGCAGCCTCGGGCCGACCACGCGCTCTGGAAACACCATATATTTT.

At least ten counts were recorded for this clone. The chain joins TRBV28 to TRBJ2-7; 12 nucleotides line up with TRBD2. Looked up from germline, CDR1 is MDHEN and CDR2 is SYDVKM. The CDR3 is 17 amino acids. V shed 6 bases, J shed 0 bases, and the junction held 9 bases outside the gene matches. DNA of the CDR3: TGTGCCAGCAGCTACTCCGGACTAGCGGGGCTCTCCTACGAGCAGTACTTC. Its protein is CASSYSGLAGLSYEQYF.